This section outlines one T cell receptor beta chain sequence together with its context. As yet, its antigen is unknown. One end of the junction fails to match germline, which may point to a read error. Investigators excluded patients with uncontrolled infection, other autoimmune disease, pregnancy or lactation. Each 10 ml fresh peripheral blood draw supplied the PBMCs. Amplified TCR beta CDR3 regions derived from RNA transcripts. Using the HTBI primer set, a first-round RT-PCR was run on the TCR CDR3. TCRdb redid the calling of the multiplex PCR reads with MiXCR, one entry per CDR3 protein. The sample includes about 350,000 distinct CDR3 sequences, about 15% of them seen just once. This specimen comes from a study of T cells in Graves' hyperthyroidism and ophthalmopathy. Study conclusions and caveats: Also found in blood were most expanded thyroid clonotypes above 0.001.

The germline CDR1 and CDR2 sequences are MDHEN and SYDVKM. This CDR3 has 13 residues. The source material was blood. The chain uses TRBV28 and TRBJ2-7, with a tentative D call TRBD2 (6 bases). This TCR was sampled from a woman in her 30s with Graves' hyperthyroidism. The CDR3 nucleotides read TGTGCCAGCAGGCGGGGCAGAGACTACGGGCAGTACTTC. It yields the protein CASRRGRDYGQYF.